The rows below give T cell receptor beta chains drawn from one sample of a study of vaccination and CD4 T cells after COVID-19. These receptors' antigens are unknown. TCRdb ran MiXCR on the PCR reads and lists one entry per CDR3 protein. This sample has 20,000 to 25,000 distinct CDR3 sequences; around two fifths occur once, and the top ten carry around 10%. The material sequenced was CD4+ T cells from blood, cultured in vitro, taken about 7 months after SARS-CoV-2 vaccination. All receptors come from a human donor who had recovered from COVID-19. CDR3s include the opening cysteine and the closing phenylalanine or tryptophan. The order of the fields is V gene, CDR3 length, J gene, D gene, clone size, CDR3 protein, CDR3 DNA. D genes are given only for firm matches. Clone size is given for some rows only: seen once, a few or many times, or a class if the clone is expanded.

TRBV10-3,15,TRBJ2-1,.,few,CAIGEDFASYNEQFF,TGTGCCATCGGGGAGGACTTTGCCTCCTACAATGAGCAGTTCTTC
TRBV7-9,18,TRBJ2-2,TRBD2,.,CASSLLRLAGGFAGELFF,TGTGCCAGCAGCTTACTTCGCCTAGCGGGAGGATTTGCCGGGGAGCTGTTTTTT
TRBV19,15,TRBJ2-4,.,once,CASSIQAAAGNIQYF,TGTGCCAGTAGTATTCAGGCAGCCGCCGGAAACATTCAGTACTTC
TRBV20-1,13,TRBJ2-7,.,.,CSARPTGPYEQYF,TGCAGTGCCCGGCCGACCGGGCCCTACGAGCAGTACTTC
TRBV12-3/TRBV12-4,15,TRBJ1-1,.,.,CASRRHQGNDTEAFF,TGTGCCAGCAGACGGCACCAGGGAAACGACACTGAAGCTTTCTTT
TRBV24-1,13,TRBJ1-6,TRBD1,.,CATSRGEGSPLHF,TGTGCCACCAGCAGGGGGGAAGGGTCACCCCTCCACTTT
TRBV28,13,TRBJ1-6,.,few,CASSDRYNSPLHF,TGTGCCAGCAGTGACAGATATAATTCACCCCTCCACTTT
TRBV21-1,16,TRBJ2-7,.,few,CASSKRVSWGSFEQYF,TGTGCCAGCAGTAAGAGAGTGTCCTGGGGTTCGTTCGAGCAGTACTTC
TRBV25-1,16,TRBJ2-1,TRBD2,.,CASSPGGAGGNNEQFF,TGTGCCAGCAGCCCCGGGGGGGCGGGAGGGAACAATGAGCAGTTCTTC
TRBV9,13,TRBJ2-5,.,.,CASSLLGQETQYF,TGTGCCAGCAGCCTATTGGGGCAAGAGACCCAGTACTTC